The 12 T cell receptor beta chains presented below share a single source sample, sequenced in a study of cytomegalovirus exposure and HLA in healthy donors. The PCR employed 60 Vbeta primers together with 13 Jbeta primers. Assay: immunoSEQ multiplex PCR; the TCRdb copy retains only in-frame clones and omits some. The sample has 150,000 to 200,000 clones, about four fifths seen once; the top ten hold 4% to 5%. The sequenced sample was PBMCs. The receptors derive from a woman aged 18-29 years in good health and CMV-seropositive.

The J gene is TRBJ1-6, the V gene TRBV19, with TRBD1 matching over 11 bases. The CDR3 contains 14 residues. The germline V gene has CDR1 LNHDA and CDR2 SQIVND (reference sequence). V trimming: 5 bases; J trimming: 8 bases; junction bases outside the gene matches: 2. The CDR3 DNA follows: TGTGCCAGTAGTGGGGACAGGGGGTATTCACCCCTCCACTTT. Its translation is CASSGDRGYSPLHF.

Comment on this clone: Germline and junction disagree at one end, which may indicate a read error. The rearrangement links TRBV10-3 to TRBJ2-7; 13 nucleotides align to TRBD2. The CDR3 runs 17 residues. CDR1 is ENHRY, CDR2 SYGVKD, per germline. This CDR3 reads CAISEERLAGGSYEQYF. Written as DNA, the CDR3 is TGTGCCATCAGTGAGGAACGACTAGCGGGGGGCTCCTATGAGCAGTACTTC.

The chain joins TRBV7-9 to TRBJ1-2, with no clear D. The CDR3 runs 12 residues. The ends were cut back, 5 bases at V and 3 bases at J, with 7 bases in the middle. The germline CDR1 and CDR2 sequences are SEHNR and FQNEAQ (reference sequence). The DNA for the CDR3 is TGTGCCAGCAGCCCTCGGGACTATGGCTACACCTTC. Residues: CASSPRDYGYTF.

The CDR3 is CASSQGTNYGYTF. The CDR3 nucleotides read TGTGCCAGCAGCCAAGGGACAAACTATGGCTACACCTTC. V is TRBV4-2 and J is TRBJ1-2; possibly TRBD1 for D (5 bases). The V end was cut by 1 base, the J end by 2 bases, with 5 bases between. The CDR3 consists of 13 residues. Germline CDR1 LGHNA, CDR2 YNFKEQ.

The count of this clone is one. The chain joins TRBV18 to TRBJ2-3, with D perhaps matching TRBD1 (5 bases). V dropped 2 bases and J dropped 2 bases, with 17 bases sitting between them. The CDR3 contains 17 residues. Germline V CDR1 and CDR2: KGHSH, LQKENI. CDR3 coding DNA: TGTGCCAGCTCACCAACGAGAGGCAGGGCCTTCACAGATACGCAGTATTTT. It specifies CASSPTRGRAFTDTQYF.

The chain employs TRBV19 and TRBJ1-1; D not certain. Germline V lookup: CDR1 LNHDA, CDR2 SQIVND (reference sequence). V lost 3 bases and J 0 bases, leaving 11 bases between the germline ends. This CDR3 has 15 amino acids. The CDR3, as DNA: TGTGCCAGTAGTATTCGGGAGAACATGAACACTGAAGCTTTCTTT. Translated: CASSIRENMNTEAFF.

This clone has only a few counts. The chain joins TRBV30 to TRBJ1-3; no reliable D call. With 3 bases removed from V and 3 bases from J, the gap between germline ends came to 12 bases. CDR1 is GTSNPN, CDR2 SVGIG, per germline (reference sequence). This CDR3 is built from 14 residues. CDR3 amino acids: CAWRPISFGNTIYF. The CDR3 DNA is TGTGCCTGGAGACCCATAAGCTTTGGAAACACCATATATTTT.

The V call is TRBV7-9, the J call TRBJ1-3; D not certain. The CDR3 length is 16 residues. CDR1 and CDR2 (germline): SEHNR, FQNEAQ (reference sequence). V lost 5 bases, J lost 4 bases, and 18 bases lay in between. In DNA, the CDR3 is TGTGCCAGCAGCCACAGAGCAGTCCCCTCCGGAAACACCATATATTTT. This translates into CASSHRAVPSGNTIYF.

The chain is built from TRBV5-6 and TRBJ1-1; D remains unclear. Germline V gene sequence: CDR1 SGHDT, CDR2 YYEEEE. The CDR3 is 13 amino acids. V lost 0 bases and J lost 7, with 10 bases in between. Here the CDR3 DNA reads TGTGCCAGCAGCTTGGCTGCGGCCGTTGAAGCTTTCTTT. This gives the protein CASSLAAAVEAFF.

The CDR3 DNA sequence: TGTGCCAGCAGTTACTACAGGAGGAACACCGGGGAGCTGTTTTTT. This codes for CASSYYRRNTGELFF. The chain links TRBV6-6 to TRBJ2-2, with D possibly being TRBD1 (5 bases). This CDR3 comprises 15 residues. The ends were cut back, 1 base at V and 1 base at J, with 7 bases in the middle. From germline, CDR1 is MNHNY and CDR2 SVGAGI (reference sequence).

In this sample, this clone turned up once. The chain links TRBV21-1 to TRBJ2-1; the listed D gene, TRBD1, was not tested against the DNA. TRBV21-1 constitutes a pseudogene. This CDR3 spans 18 amino acids. In nucleotides, the CDR3 is TGTGCCAGCAGCAAATACAGGACAGGGGTATCATCCTACAATGAGCAGTTCTTC. The encoded protein is CASSKYRTGVSSYNEQFF.

The rearrangement uses TRBV27 and TRBJ2-4, with D tentatively TRBD2 (5 bases). Germline V lookup: CDR1 MNHEY, CDR2 SMNVEV (reference sequence). Trimming pared 3 bases from V and 6 bases from J, leaving 15 bases between. This CDR3 comprises 15 residues. Here the CDR3 DNA reads TGTGCCAGCAGTTTGAGCCCGTCCCGGGGAAACATTCAGTACTTC. This translates into CASSLSPSRGNIQYF.